This is a list of T cell receptor beta chains from one sample in a study of T cell repertoires in cytomegalovirus infection. TCRdb re-called the reads through MiXCR, storing one row per CDR3 protein. The sample lists 380,000 or so distinct CDR3 sequences, about 35% occurring once. These receptors' targets are unknown. Specimen: cultured PBMCs, collected from culture after CMV antigen stimulation. Receptors were obtained from a human donor in good health (CMV status not recorded). Some clones in this sample may be carry-over from other donors' samples. The CDR3 runs from the conserved cysteine through the conserved F or W. The order of the fields is J gene, V gene, D gene, CDR3 length, clone size, CDR3 protein, CDR3 DNA. A D gene is named only where the DNA matches it firmly. Some rows mark clone size as missing; the rest say once, few, many or name a class of expanded clone.

J gene: TRBJ1-5
V gene: TRBV28
D gene: NA
CDR3 length: 16
clone size: NA
CDR3 protein: CASKKGGTKSNQPQHF
CDR3 DNA: TGTGCCAGCAAGAAGGGCGGGACAAAGAGCAATCAGCCCCAGCATTTT

J gene: TRBJ2-2
V gene: TRBV19
D gene: NA
CDR3 length: 15
clone size: NA
CDR3 protein: CASSIGRAGTGELFF
CDR3 DNA: TGTGCCAGTAGTATAGGAAGGGCCGGGACCGGGGAGCTGTTTTTT

J gene: TRBJ2-1
V gene: TRBV20-1
D gene: TRBD2
CDR3 length: 12
clone size: NA
CDR3 protein: CSGLAGGNEQFF
CDR3 DNA: TGCAGTGGACTAGCGGGTGGCAATGAGCAGTTCTTC

J gene: TRBJ2-7
V gene: TRBV6-5
D gene: TRBD1
CDR3 length: 17
clone size: NA
CDR3 protein: CASSVGQGSLKPYEQYF
CDR3 DNA: TGTGCCAGCAGTGTCGGACAGGGATCCCTCAAACCTTACGAGCAGTACTTC

J gene: TRBJ1-4
V gene: TRBV7-2
D gene: NA
CDR3 length: 15
clone size: many
CDR3 protein: CASSLAQGGWEKLFF
CDR3 DNA: TGTGCCAGCAGCTTAGCGCAGGGTGGTTGGGAAAAACTGTTTTTT

J gene: TRBJ2-5
V gene: TRBV28
D gene: TRBD1
CDR3 length: 14
clone size: NA
CDR3 protein: CASSTPGQGETQYF
CDR3 DNA: TGTGCCAGCAGTACCCCGGGACAGGGAGAGACCCAGTACTTC

J gene: TRBJ2-7
V gene: TRBV29-1
D gene: NA
CDR3 length: 11
clone size: NA
CDR3 protein: CSAQGRNEQYF
CDR3 DNA: TGCAGCGCCCAGGGTAGGAACGAGCAGTACTTC

J gene: TRBJ2-1
V gene: TRBV12-3/TRBV12-4
D gene: TRBD2
CDR3 length: 14
clone size: NA
CDR3 protein: CASTKRESYNEQFF
CDR3 DNA: TGTGCCAGCACCAAGCGGGAGTCCTACAATGAGCAGTTCTTC

J gene: TRBJ2-7
V gene: TRBV6-5
D gene: NA
CDR3 length: 13
clone size: few
CDR3 protein: CASSYRFPYEQYF
CDR3 DNA: TGTGCCAGCAGTTATCGGTTCCCCTACGAGCAGTACTTC

J gene: TRBJ1-5
V gene: TRBV29-1
D gene: NA
CDR3 length: 15
clone size: NA
CDR3 protein: CSVGVSGSRNQPQHF
CDR3 DNA: TGCAGCGTTGGGGTGTCCGGGAGTCGAAATCAGCCCCAGCATTTT

J gene: TRBJ1-1
V gene: TRBV7-9
D gene: NA
CDR3 length: 14
clone size: NA
CDR3 protein: CASSLGQEFSEAFF
CDR3 DNA: TGTGCCAGCAGCTTAGGACAGGAATTTTCTGAAGCTTTCTTT

J gene: TRBJ1-1
V gene: TRBV12-3/TRBV12-4
D gene: NA
CDR3 length: 14
clone size: few
CDR3 protein: CASSFQSMNTEAFF
CDR3 DNA: TGTGCCAGCAGTTTCCAATCCATGAACACTGAAGCTTTCTTT

J gene: TRBJ2-1
V gene: TRBV24-1
D gene: TRBD1
CDR3 length: 16
clone size: few
CDR3 protein: CATSDPTGGVDNEQFF
CDR3 DNA: TGTGCCACCAGTGATCCGACAGGGGGCGTCGACAATGAGCAGTTCTTC

J gene: TRBJ1-5
V gene: TRBV7-2
D gene: NA
CDR3 length: 16
clone size: few
CDR3 protein: CASSISAGDSNQPQHF
CDR3 DNA: TGTGCCAGCAGCATCAGCGCAGGCGATAGCAATCAGCCCCAGCATTTT

J gene: TRBJ2-1
V gene: TRBV29-1
D gene: NA
CDR3 length: 11
clone size: NA
CDR3 protein: CSVPDSNEQFF
CDR3 DNA: TGCAGCGTTCCGGACAGCAATGAGCAGTTCTTC

J gene: TRBJ2-5
V gene: TRBV12-3/TRBV12-4
D gene: NA
CDR3 length: 14
clone size: few
CDR3 protein: CASSLEKGRETQYF
CDR3 DNA: TGTGCCAGCTCCTTGGAGAAGGGGCGAGAGACCCAGTACTTC

J gene: TRBJ1-1
V gene: TRBV6-2/TRBV6-3
D gene: TRBD1
CDR3 length: 14
clone size: many
CDR3 protein: CASRPTGGHTEAFF
CDR3 DNA: TGTGCCAGCAGGCCTACAGGGGGTCACACTGAAGCTTTCTTT

J gene: TRBJ2-1
V gene: TRBV7-2
D gene: NA
CDR3 length: 13
clone size: NA
CDR3 protein: CASSIRRSDEQFF
CDR3 DNA: TGTGCCAGCAGCATACGCAGGAGTGATGAGCAGTTCTTC

J gene: TRBJ2-7
V gene: TRBV2
D gene: NA
CDR3 length: 13
clone size: few
CDR3 protein: CASEQGIVYEQYF
CDR3 DNA: TGTGCCAGCGAACAGGGTATAGTCTACGAGCAGTACTTC

J gene: TRBJ2-5
V gene: TRBV5-1
D gene: NA
CDR3 length: 12
clone size: NA
CDR3 protein: CASSLQGEGQYF
CDR3 DNA: TGCGCCAGCAGCTTGCAGGGCGAGGGCCAGTACTTC

J gene: TRBJ1-6
V gene: TRBV7-2
D gene: TRBD1
CDR3 length: 14
clone size: many
CDR3 protein: CASSQGTGGSPLHF
CDR3 DNA: TGTGCCAGCAGCCAAGGGACAGGGGGTTCACCCCTCCACTTT

J gene: TRBJ2-1
V gene: TRBV4-2
D gene: TRBD2
CDR3 length: 15
clone size: NA
CDR3 protein: CASSLLAGGLNEQFF
CDR3 DNA: TGTGCCAGCAGCCTACTAGCGGGGGGGTTAAATGAGCAGTTCTTC

J gene: TRBJ2-3
V gene: TRBV30
D gene: NA
CDR3 length: 14
clone size: once
CDR3 protein: CAWRVGGRGDTQYF
CDR3 DNA: TGTGCCTGGAGGGTAGGCGGCCGGGGAGATACGCAGTATTTT

J gene: TRBJ2-1
V gene: TRBV7-2
D gene: NA
CDR3 length: 14
clone size: many
CDR3 protein: CASSLGQNYNEQFF
CDR3 DNA: TGTGCCAGCAGCTTAGGACAGAATTACAATGAGCAGTTCTTC

J gene: TRBJ2-2
V gene: TRBV4-1
D gene: NA
CDR3 length: 14
clone size: NA
CDR3 protein: CASSQEWGPGELFF
CDR3 DNA: TGCGCCAGCAGCCAAGAATGGGGGCCCGGGGAGCTGTTTTTT

J gene: TRBJ1-1
V gene: TRBV7-2
D gene: NA
CDR3 length: 15
clone size: few
CDR3 protein: CASSPGPVMNTEAFF
CDR3 DNA: TGTGCCAGCAGCCCTGGACCCGTCATGAACACTGAAGCTTTCTTT

J gene: TRBJ2-3
V gene: TRBV4-3
D gene: TRBD2
CDR3 length: 18
clone size: many
CDR3 protein: CASSQYPPASGSTDTQYF
CDR3 DNA: TGCGCCAGCAGCCAATATCCCCCTGCTAGCGGGAGCACAGATACGCAGTATTTT

J gene: TRBJ1-4
V gene: TRBV5-1
D gene: NA
CDR3 length: 14
clone size: NA
CDR3 protein: CASSFEITKEKLFF
CDR3 DNA: TGCGCCAGCAGCTTCGAGATCACCAAGGAAAAACTGTTTTTT

J gene: TRBJ1-1
V gene: TRBV19
D gene: NA
CDR3 length: 12
clone size: NA
CDR3 protein: CAIWTPPYEAFF
CDR3 DNA: TGTGCCATCTGGACCCCCCCTTATGAAGCTTTCTTT

J gene: TRBJ1-2
V gene: TRBV4-3
D gene: NA
CDR3 length: 15
clone size: once
CDR3 protein: CASNRELQKAYGYTF
CDR3 DNA: TGCGCCAGCAATCGTGAGCTCCAGAAGGCTTATGGCTACACCTTC

J gene: TRBJ1-1
V gene: TRBV7-3
D gene: NA
CDR3 length: 15
clone size: few
CDR3 protein: CASSLTLEGVTEAFF
CDR3 DNA: TGTGCCAGCAGCTTAACACTTGAGGGTGTCACTGAAGCTTTCTTT

J gene: TRBJ1-3
V gene: TRBV2
D gene: NA
CDR3 length: 13
clone size: NA
CDR3 protein: CASRALPGNTIYF
CDR3 DNA: TGTGCCAGCCGGGCCCTCCCTGGGAACACCATATATTTT

J gene: TRBJ2-1
V gene: TRBV6-2/TRBV6-3
D gene: TRBD2
CDR3 length: 13
clone size: few
CDR3 protein: CSLGTSGRSEQFF
CDR3 DNA: TGTTCCCTCGGGACTAGCGGGAGGAGTGAGCAGTTCTTC

J gene: TRBJ2-6
V gene: TRBV24-1
D gene: TRBD1
CDR3 length: 17
clone size: NA
CDR3 protein: CATSPGQSISGANVLTF
CDR3 DNA: TGTGCCACCAGTCCGGGACAGAGCATCTCTGGGGCCAACGTCCTGACTTTC

J gene: TRBJ1-5
V gene: TRBV7-9
D gene: TRBD1
CDR3 length: 18
clone size: few
CDR3 protein: CASSLGWGQAISNQPQHF
CDR3 DNA: TGTGCCAGCAGCTTAGGATGGGGACAGGCTATTAGCAATCAGCCCCAGCATTTT

J gene: TRBJ1-1
V gene: TRBV19
D gene: TRBD1
CDR3 length: 12
clone size: NA
CDR3 protein: CATGQGNTEAFF
CDR3 DNA: TGTGCCACCGGACAGGGGAACACTGAAGCTTTCTTT

J gene: TRBJ2-7
V gene: TRBV20-1
D gene: TRBD1
CDR3 length: 16
clone size: once
CDR3 protein: CSAPEFGDRGLGEQYF
CDR3 DNA: TGCAGTGCCCCCGAGTTTGGGGACAGGGGGCTGGGTGAGCAGTACTTC

J gene: TRBJ2-4
V gene: TRBV5-6
D gene: NA
CDR3 length: 16
clone size: NA
CDR3 protein: CASSLVGQGVKNIQYF
CDR3 DNA: TGTGCCAGCAGCTTGGTTGGCCAGGGAGTGAAAAACATTCAGTACTTC

J gene: TRBJ1-1
V gene: TRBV7-9
D gene: TRBD1
CDR3 length: 15
clone size: NA
CDR3 protein: CASSLVQGDATEAFF
CDR3 DNA: TGTGCCAGCAGCTTAGTACAGGGGGACGCCACTGAAGCTTTCTTT

J gene: TRBJ2-3
V gene: TRBV7-3
D gene: TRBD1
CDR3 length: 16
clone size: NA
CDR3 protein: CASSLSRGLTRDTQYF
CDR3 DNA: TGTGCCAGCAGCTTAAGCAGGGGGCTTACCAGAGATACGCAGTATTTT

J gene: TRBJ2-1
V gene: TRBV5-4
D gene: TRBD2
CDR3 length: 15
clone size: NA
CDR3 protein: CASSLEPSGRAEQFF
CDR3 DNA: TGTGCCAGCAGCTTGGAGCCTAGCGGGAGGGCCGAGCAGTTCTTC